The present T cell receptor (beta chain) was sequenced within a study of T cells in Graves' hyperthyroidism and ophthalmopathy. Trimming took 6 bases from V and 2 from J; bases not matched to a gene: 11. This CDR3 comprises 16 residues. The germline CDR1 and CDR2 sequences are DFQATT and SNEGSKA (reference sequence). The investigators amplified TCR beta CDR3 regions from RNA transcripts. A first-round RT-PCR of the TCR CDR3 used the HTBI primer set. Each CDR3 protein is one row after TCRdb ran MiXCR on the multiplex PCR reads. The table records just over 550,000 distinct CDR3 sequences, about 43% of them present only once.

The clonotype originates from a woman aged 18-30 years with Graves' hyperthyroidism. This chain joins TRBV20-1 and TRBJ1-4, with 8 bases identical to TRBD1. Sequencing input: peripheral blood or thyroid tissue (not recorded which). DNA of the CDR3: TGCAGTGCAGCGGGTTTACAGGGGGTCACTAATGAAAAACTGTTTTTT. Its protein is CSAAGLQGVTNEKLFF.